This T cell receptor (beta chain) is drawn from a study of identical twins. Findings and caveats of the study: Models predicted less out-of-frame TCR alpha sharing in monozygotic twins than was found. Invariant T cells like MAIT and iNKT could partly confound the zero-insertion analyses. Among beta out-of-frame sequences, excess sharing between twins appeared weaker.

The V gene lost 7 bases and the J gene lost 1 base, with 14 bases spanning the gap. CDR1 and CDR2 (germline): MDHEN, SYDVKM. This CDR3 is built from 15 residues. TCRdb processed the 5' RACE reads anew with MiXCR; each CDR3 protein has one entry. The sample has 200,000 to 250,000 distinct CDR3 sequences; around 6.6% are singletons. This clonotype has only a few counts. The target antigen is unknown. Separately, the same data were catalogued under a study of yellow fever vaccine responses in identical twins.

The specimen was memory (CD45RO+) T cells sorted from blood. V usage is TRBV28 and J usage is TRBJ1-3; D possibly corresponds to TRBD1 (5 bases). The receptor was isolated from a young woman in good health. This chain's CDR3 is CASTRTQGSGNTIYF. DNA of the CDR3: TGTGCCAGCACCCGAACCCAGGGATCTGGAAACACCATATATTTT.